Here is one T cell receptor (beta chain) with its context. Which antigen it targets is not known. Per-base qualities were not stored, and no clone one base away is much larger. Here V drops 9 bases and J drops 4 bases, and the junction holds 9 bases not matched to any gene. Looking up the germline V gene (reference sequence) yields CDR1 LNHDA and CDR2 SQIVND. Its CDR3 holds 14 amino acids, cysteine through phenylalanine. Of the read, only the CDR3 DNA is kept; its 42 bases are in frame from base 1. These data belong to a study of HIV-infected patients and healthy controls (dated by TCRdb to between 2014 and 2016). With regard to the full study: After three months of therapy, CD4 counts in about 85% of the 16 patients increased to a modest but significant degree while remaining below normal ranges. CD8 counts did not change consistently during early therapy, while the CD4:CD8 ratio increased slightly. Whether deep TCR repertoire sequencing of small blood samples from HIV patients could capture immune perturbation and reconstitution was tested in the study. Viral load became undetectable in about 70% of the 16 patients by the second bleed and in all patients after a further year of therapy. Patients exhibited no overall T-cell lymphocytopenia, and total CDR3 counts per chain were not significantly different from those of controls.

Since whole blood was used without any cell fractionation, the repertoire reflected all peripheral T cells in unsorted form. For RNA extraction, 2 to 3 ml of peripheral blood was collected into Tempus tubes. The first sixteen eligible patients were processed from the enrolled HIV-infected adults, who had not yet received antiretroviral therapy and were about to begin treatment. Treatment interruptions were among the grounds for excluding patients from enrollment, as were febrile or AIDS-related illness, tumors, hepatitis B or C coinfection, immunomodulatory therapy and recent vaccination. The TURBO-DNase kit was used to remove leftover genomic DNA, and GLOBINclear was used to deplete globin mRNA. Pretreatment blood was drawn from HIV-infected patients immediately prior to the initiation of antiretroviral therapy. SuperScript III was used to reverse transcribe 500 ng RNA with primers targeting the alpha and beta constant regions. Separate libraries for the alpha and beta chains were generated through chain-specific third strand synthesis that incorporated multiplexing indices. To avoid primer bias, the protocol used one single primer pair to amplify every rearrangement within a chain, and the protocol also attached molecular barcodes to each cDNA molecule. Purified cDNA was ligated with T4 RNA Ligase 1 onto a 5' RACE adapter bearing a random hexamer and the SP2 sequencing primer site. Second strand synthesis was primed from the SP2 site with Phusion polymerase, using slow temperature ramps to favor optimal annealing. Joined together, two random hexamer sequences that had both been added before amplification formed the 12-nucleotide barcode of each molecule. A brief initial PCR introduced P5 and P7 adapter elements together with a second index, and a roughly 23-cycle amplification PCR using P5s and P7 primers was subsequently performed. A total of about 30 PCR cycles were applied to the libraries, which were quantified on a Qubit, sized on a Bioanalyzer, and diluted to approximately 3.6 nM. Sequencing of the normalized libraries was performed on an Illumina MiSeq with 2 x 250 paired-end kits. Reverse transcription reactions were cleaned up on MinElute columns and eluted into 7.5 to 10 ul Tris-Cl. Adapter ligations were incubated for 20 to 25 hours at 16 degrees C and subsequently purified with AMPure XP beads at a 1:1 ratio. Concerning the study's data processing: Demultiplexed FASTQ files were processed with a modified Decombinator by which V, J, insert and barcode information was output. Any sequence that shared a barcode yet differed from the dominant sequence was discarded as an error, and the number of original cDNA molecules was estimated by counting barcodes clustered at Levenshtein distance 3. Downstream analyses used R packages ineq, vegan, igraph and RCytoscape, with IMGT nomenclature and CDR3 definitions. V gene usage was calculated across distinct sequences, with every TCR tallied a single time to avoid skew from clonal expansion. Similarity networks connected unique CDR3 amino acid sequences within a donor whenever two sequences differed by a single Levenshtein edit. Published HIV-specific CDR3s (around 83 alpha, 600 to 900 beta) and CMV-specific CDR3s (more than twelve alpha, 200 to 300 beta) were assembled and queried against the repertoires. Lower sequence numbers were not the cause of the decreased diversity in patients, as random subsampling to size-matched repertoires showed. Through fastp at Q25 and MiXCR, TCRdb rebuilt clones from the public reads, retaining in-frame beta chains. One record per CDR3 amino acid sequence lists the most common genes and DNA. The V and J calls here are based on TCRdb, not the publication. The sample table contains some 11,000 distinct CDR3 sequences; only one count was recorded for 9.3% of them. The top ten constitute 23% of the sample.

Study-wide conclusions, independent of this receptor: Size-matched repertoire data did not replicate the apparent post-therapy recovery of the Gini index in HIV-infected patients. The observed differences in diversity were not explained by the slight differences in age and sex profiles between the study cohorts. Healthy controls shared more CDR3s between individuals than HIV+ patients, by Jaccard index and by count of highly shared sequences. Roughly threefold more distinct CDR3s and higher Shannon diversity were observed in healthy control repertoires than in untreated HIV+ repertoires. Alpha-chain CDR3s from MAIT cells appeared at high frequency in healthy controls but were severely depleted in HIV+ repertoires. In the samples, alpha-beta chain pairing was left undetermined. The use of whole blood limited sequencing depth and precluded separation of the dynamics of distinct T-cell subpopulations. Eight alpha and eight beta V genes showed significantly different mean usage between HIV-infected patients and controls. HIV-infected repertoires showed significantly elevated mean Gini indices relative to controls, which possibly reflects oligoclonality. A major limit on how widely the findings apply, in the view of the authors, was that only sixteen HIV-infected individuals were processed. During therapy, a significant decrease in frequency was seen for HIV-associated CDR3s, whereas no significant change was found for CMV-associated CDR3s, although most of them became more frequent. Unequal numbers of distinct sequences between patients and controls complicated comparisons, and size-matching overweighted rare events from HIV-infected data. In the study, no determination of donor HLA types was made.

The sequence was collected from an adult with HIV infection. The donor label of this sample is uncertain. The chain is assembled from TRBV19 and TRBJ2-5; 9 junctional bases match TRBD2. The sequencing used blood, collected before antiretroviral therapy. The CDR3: CASKSGGPPETQYF. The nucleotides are TGTGCCAGCAAAAGCGGGGGGCCGCCAGAGACCCAGTACTTC. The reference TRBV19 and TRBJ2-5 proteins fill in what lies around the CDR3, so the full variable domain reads DGGITQSPKYLFRKEGQNVTLSCEQNLNHDAMYWYRQDPGQGLRLIYYSQIVNDFQKGDIAEGYSVSREKKESFPLTVTSAQKNPTAFYLCASKSGGPPETQYFGPGTRLLVL.